The clone carrying this T cell receptor beta chain was picked up one time. Antigen: not known. Other DNA sequences in the same sample also yield this CDR3. The sample is drawn from a study of shared clonotypes between healthy human individuals. The authors ran the assay at deep level. This table comes from immunoSEQ multiplex PCR, and its TCRdb copy is limited to in-frame clones, with some not included. Counted here are about 2,500,000 clones, roughly 92% occurring once; the ten biggest clones make up about 0.13%. Germline V lookup: CDR1 MNHEY, CDR2 SVGAGI. Trimming removed 0 bases from V and 0 bases from J, with 9 bases in between. CDR3 length equals 16 residues. Whole-study findings and limits: Around 5% was the fraction of naive CD4 clonotypes found shared across four donors. Sorted-subset sequencing, rarefaction showed, was incomplete despite large depth.

Division of CD4+ cells produced a CD45RA+ naive subset and a CD45RA-negative memory subset. Sequencing was performed on naive CD4+ T cells sorted from blood. As for subset: CD45RA+ positively selected. V is TRBV6-5 and J is TRBJ2-4, with no clear D. This sequence originates from a man aged 18 to 30 in good health. DNA for the CDR3: TGTGCCAGCAGTTACTCGAGTGGTTTAGCCAAAAACATTCAGTACTTC. Translated: CASSYSSGLAKNIQYF.